These T cell receptor beta chains were read from a single sample in a study of cytomegalovirus exposure and HLA in healthy donors. The repertoire was sequenced with immunoSEQ multiplex PCR; TCRdb's copy has only in-frame clones and lacks some. The repertoire holds 95,000 to 110,000 clones, with roughly a tenth as singletons. Specimen: PBMCs. Receptor source: a middle-aged man in good health and CMV-seropositive. The CDR3 runs from the conserved cysteine through the conserved F or W. The order of the fields is V gene, D gene, clone size, J gene, CDR3 DNA, CDR3 protein. A D gene is named only where the DNA matches it firmly. Expanded clones get a size class; other rows say once, few or many, or leave the size out.

TRBV2	-	few	TRBJ1-5	TGTGCCAGCAGTGAACAGGGGCTGAAGCAGCCCCAGCATTTT	CASSEQGLKQPQHF
TRBV7-9	-	-	TRBJ2-3	TGTGCCAGCAGCTCGTCGATGCGCGCAGATACGCAGTATTTT	CASSSSMRADTQYF
TRBV7-9	-	few	TRBJ1-1	TGTGCCAGCAGCTTTGGGGCGGTGATGAACACTGAAGCTTTCTTT	CASSFGAVMNTEAFF
TRBV29-1	-	few	TRBJ2-1	TGCAGCGTCCTAATGGACTTTCCGGCCAATGAGCAGTTCTTC	CSVLMDFPANEQFF
TRBV28	TRBD2	-	TRBJ2-7	TGTGCCAGCAGTTTCGGAGCGGGAGTTCTTTGCGAGCAGTACTTC	CASSFGAGVLCEQYF
TRBV9	-	-	TRBJ2-1	TGTGCCAGCAGCGCGGGACTCCTTGACAATGAGCAGTTCTTC	CASSAGLLDNEQFF
TRBV6-6	TRBD1	few	TRBJ2-5	TGTGCCAGAAGTGGGACAGGGGAAGAGAACCAGTACTTC	CARSGTGEENQYF
TRBV10-3	-	-	TRBJ2-2	TGTGCCACCGAAGGGGCGAACACCGGGGAGCTGTTTTTT	CATEGANTGELFF
TRBV5-1	-	few	TRBJ1-2	TGCGCCAGCAGCCCGACAGCCAACTATGGCTACACCTTC	CASSPTANYGYTF
TRBV7-3	-	-	TRBJ1-1	TGTGCCAGCAGCACACACATGAACACTGAAGCTTTCTTT	CASSTHMNTEAFF
TRBV5-1	-	few	TRBJ2-4	TGCGCCAGCAGCTTGGGAGTGGGCGACATTCAGTACTTC	CASSLGVGDIQYF
TRBV7-6	-	few	TRBJ2-3	TGTGCCAGCAGCATCACGGGAGGCACAGATACGCAGTATTTT	CASSITGGTDTQYF
TRBV15	TRBD1	-	TRBJ1-6	TGTGCCACCAGCCGGACGATGACAGGGGGAGAGTCACCCCTCCACTTT	CATSRTMTGGESPLHF
TRBV5-6	-	few	TRBJ2-7	TGTGCCAGCAGCTCAGGGGACTACGAGCAGTACTTC	CASSSGDYEQYF
TRBV7-2	-	few	TRBJ1-2	TGTGCCAGCAGCTTAGCACAGCTTAACTATGGCTACACCTTC	CASSLAQLNYGYTF
TRBV6-6	-	few	TRBJ1-4	TGTGCCAGCAGTTATGGGACTGGACTGTTTTTT	CASSYGTGLFF
TRBV6-9	-	few	TRBJ2-2	TGTGCCAACTATTTCGTGAGCTTAAACACCGGGGAGCTGTTTTTT	CANYFVSLNTGELFF
TRBV20-1	-	few	TRBJ1-2	TGCAGTGCTAGAGATGACTGGAGCTACACCTTC	CSARDDWSYTF
TRBV28	-	few	TRBJ1-5	TGTGCCAGCAGTGGGGGGAGCGATCAGCCCCAGCATTTT	CASSGGSDQPQHF
TRBV15	-	-	TRBJ1-5	TGTGCCACCAGCAGAGATGTTAGAGAAAGCCAGCCCCAGCATTTT	CATSRDVRESQPQHF
TRBV6-6	-	few	TRBJ1-2	TGTGCCAGCAGTGAGAGCTATGGCTACACCTTC	CASSESYGYTF
TRBV25-1	-	-	TRBJ2-7	TGTGCCAGCAAGGGGGACCCGATCGAGCAGTACTTC	CASKGDPIEQYF
TRBV19	-	few	TRBJ2-7	TGTGCCAGTAGTATTTCGAGGGCCCACTACGAGCAGTACTTC	CASSISRAHYEQYF
TRBV7-9	-	-	TRBJ2-3	TGTGCCTACAGGACGGATAGCACAGATACGCAGTATTTT	CAYRTDSTDTQYF
TRBV9	TRBD2	-	TRBJ2-3	TGTGCCAGCAGCGGATCTAGCGGGAGAGTTTTAAGTCTGGATACGCAGTATTTT	CASSGSSGRVLSLDTQYF
TRBV5-6	-	-	TRBJ2-7	TGTGCCAGCAGCTTGGGGCGGACATACGAGCAGTACTTC	CASSLGRTYEQYF
TRBV18	TRBD2	-	TRBJ2-1	TGTGCCAGCTCACAAGGACTAGCGGGAGCCTCCTACAATGAGCAGTTCTTC	CASSQGLAGASYNEQFF
TRBV9	-	few	TRBJ2-3	TGTGCCAGCAGCGGTACAGGGTGGGGCACAGATACGCAGTATTTT	CASSGTGWGTDTQYF
TRBV7-9	-	-	TRBJ2-1	TGTGCCAGCAGCTTTCTCAGGGGCACCTACAATGAGCAGTTCTTC	CASSFLRGTYNEQFF
TRBV5-1	TRBD2	few	TRBJ2-7	TGCGCCAGCGGGGAAGTAGCGGGAAACTACGAGCAGTACTTC	CASGEVAGNYEQYF
TRBV7-6	-	-	TRBJ2-2	TGTGCCAGCAGCTTGGGTCTAGCCCGGGAGCTGTTTTTT	CASSLGLARELFF
TRBV4-1	-	-	TRBJ2-5	TGCGCCAGCAGCCAAGGTAGGGGCCGTGGGGCGCAGGAAGGGACCCAGTACTTC	CASSQGRGRGAQEGTQYF
TRBV19	-	few	TRBJ1-1	TGTGCCAGTAGTATGGGCAGTCACACTGAAGCTTTCTTT	CASSMGSHTEAFF
TRBV28	-	few	TRBJ2-7	TGTGCCAGCAGTCCCCTAGGAGCCTCCTACGAGCAGTACTTC	CASSPLGASYEQYF
TRBV11-3	TRBD1	few	TRBJ1-3	TGTGCCAGCAGCCCACCGACAGGGGGACCTGGAAACACCATATATTTT	CASSPPTGGPGNTIYF
TRBV11-2	-	few	TRBJ2-6	TGTGCCAGCAGGTTTCGAGAGGGTGGGGCCAACGTCCTGACTTTC	CASRFREGGANVLTF
TRBV5-4	-	few	TRBJ2-5	TGTGCCAGCAGCTTTAATTGGGCAGCCCAAGAGACCCAGTACTTC	CASSFNWAAQETQYF
TRBV7-9	-	-	TRBJ1-3	TGTGCCAGCAGCCCCGGACAGAACTCTGGAAACACCATATATTTT	CASSPGQNSGNTIYF
TRBV28	-	few	TRBJ2-5	TGTGCCAGCAGTTTAGGCACAGAAGAGACCCAGTACTTC	CASSLGTEETQYF
TRBV4-2	TRBD2	-	TRBJ2-5	TGTGCCAGCAGCCAAGGGGTTAGCGGGATTGGGGGAGAGACCCAGTACTTC	CASSQGVSGIGGETQYF
TRBV7-6	-	few	TRBJ2-3	TGTGCCAGCAGCTTAGTAATCGCAGATACGCAGTATTTT	CASSLVIADTQYF
TRBV19	TRBD1	few	TRBJ1-2	TGTGCCAGTAGTATCACGCAGGGGGATGGCTACACCTTC	CASSITQGDGYTF
TRBV29-1	TRBD1	-	TRBJ1-1	TGCAGCTCAAGGCTGGGACAGGAGAATATGAACACTGAAGCTTTCTTT	CSSRLGQENMNTEAFF
TRBV18	TRBD1	-	TRBJ2-7	TGTGCCAGCTCACCCACGGGACAGATATACGAGCAGTACTTC	CASSPTGQIYEQYF
TRBV4-3	-	few	TRBJ1-2	TGCGCCAGCAGCCTGGACAGACTATACTATGGCTACACCTTC	CASSLDRLYYGYTF
TRBV19	TRBD1	-	TRBJ2-7	TGTGCCAGTAGTATCGGGACAGGGGCCGGGGAGCAGTACTTC	CASSIGTGAGEQYF
TRBV9	TRBD1	-	TRBJ2-7	TGTGCCAGCAGCGTTGTAGGGACAGCACCCCTTTACTTC	CASSVVGTAPLYF
TRBV5-6	-	many	TRBJ2-1	TGTGCCAGCAGCTTGGAAGGGGCCTTAGGGATGAAGCAGTTCTTC	CASSLEGALGMKQFF
TRBV11-2	TRBD1	-	TRBJ2-7	TGTGCCAGCAGCACGACTCCGGGACAGGGCTCCAACGAGCAGTACTTC	CASSTTPGQGSNEQYF
TRBV7-7	-	-	TRBJ1-1	TGTGCTAGCAGCTTACGACAGGCCGGTCTCCATGGTGAAGCTTTCTTT	CASSLRQAGLHGEAFF
TRBV27	-	few	TRBJ2-7	TGTGCCAGCAGTTTAGCAGGGATAACAACCTACGAGCAGTACTTC	CASSLAGITTYEQYF
TRBV6-5	TRBD1	few	TRBJ2-3	TGTGCCAGCAGGCGGACAGGGGTGCGCACAGATACGCAGTATTTT	CASRRTGVRTDTQYF